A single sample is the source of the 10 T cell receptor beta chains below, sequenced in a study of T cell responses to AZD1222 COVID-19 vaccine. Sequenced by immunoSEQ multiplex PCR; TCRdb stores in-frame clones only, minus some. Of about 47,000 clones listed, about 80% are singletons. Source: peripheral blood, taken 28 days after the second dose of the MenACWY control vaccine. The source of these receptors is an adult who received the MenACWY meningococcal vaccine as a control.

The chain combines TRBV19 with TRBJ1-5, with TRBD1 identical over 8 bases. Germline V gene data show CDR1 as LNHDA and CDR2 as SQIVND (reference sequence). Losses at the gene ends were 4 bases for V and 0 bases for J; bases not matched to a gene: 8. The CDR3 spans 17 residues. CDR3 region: CASSTQGARFSNQPQHF. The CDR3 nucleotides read TGTGCCAGTAGTACTCAGGGGGCGAGATTTAGCAATCAGCCCCAGCATTTT.

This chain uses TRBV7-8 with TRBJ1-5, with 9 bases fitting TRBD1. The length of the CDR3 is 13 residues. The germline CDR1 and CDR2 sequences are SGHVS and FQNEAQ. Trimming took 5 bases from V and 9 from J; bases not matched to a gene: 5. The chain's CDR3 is CASSSRDRAPQHF. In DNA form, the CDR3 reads TGTGCCAGCAGCAGCCGGGACAGGGCGCCCCAGCATTTT.

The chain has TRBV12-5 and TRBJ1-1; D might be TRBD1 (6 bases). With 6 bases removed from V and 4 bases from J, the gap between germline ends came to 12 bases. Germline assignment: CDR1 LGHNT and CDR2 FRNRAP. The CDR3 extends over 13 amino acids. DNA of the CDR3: TGTGCTAGTGGCCCGACAGGTGGCACTGAAGCTTTCTTT. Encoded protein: CASGPTGGTEAFF. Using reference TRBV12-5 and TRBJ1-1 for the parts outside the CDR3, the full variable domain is DARVTQTPRHKVTEMGQEVTMRCQPILGHNTVFWYRQTMMQGLELLAYFRNRAPLDDSGMPKDRFSAEMPDATLATLKIQPSEPRDSAVYFCASGPTGGTEAFFGQGTRLTVV.

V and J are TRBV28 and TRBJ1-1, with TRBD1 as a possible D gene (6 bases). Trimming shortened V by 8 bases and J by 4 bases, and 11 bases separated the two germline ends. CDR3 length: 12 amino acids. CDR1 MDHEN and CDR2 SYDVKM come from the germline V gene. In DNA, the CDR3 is TGTGCCAGCTCACAGGGCAGCACTGAAGCTTTCTTT. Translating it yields CASSQGSTEAFF.

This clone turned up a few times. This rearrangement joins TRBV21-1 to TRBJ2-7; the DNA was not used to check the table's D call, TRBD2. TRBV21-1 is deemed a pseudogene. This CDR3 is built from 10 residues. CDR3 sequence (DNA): TGTGCCAGCAGGAGTGACGAGCAGTACTTC. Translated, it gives CASRSDEQYF.

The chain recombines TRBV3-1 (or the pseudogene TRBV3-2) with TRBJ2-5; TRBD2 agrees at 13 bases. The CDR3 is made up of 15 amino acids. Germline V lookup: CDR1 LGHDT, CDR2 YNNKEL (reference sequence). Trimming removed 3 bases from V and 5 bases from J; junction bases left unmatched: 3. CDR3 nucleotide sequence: TGTGCCAGCAGCCATACTAGCGGGGGGGCTGAGACCCAGTACTTC. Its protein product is CASSHTSGGAETQYF.

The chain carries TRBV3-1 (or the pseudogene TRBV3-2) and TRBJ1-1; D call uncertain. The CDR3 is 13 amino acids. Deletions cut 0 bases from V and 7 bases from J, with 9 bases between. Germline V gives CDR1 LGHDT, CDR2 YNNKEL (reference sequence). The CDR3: CASSQDPGLEAFF. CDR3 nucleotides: TGTGCCAGCAGCCAAGACCCCGGCCTTGAAGCTTTCTTT.

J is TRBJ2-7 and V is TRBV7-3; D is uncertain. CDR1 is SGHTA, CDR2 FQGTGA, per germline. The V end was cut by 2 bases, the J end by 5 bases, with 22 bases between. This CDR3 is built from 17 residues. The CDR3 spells CASSLLGPTSPLHEQYF. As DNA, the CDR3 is TGTGCCAGCAGCTTACTGGGCCCGACAAGCCCCCTCCACGAGCAGTACTTC.

The CDR3, as DNA: TGTGCCAGCAGCTCCCTATGGCGGCAGGGGGACCCGTACGAGCAGTACTTC. Translated, it gives CASSSLWRQGDPYEQYF. The V and J genes are TRBV7-4 and TRBJ2-7; 7 bases match TRBD1. The CDR3 consists of 17 residues. V dropped 4 bases and J dropped 4; count of bases not matched to a gene: 16. The germline V gene encodes CDR1 SGHVT and CDR2 SQSDAQ.

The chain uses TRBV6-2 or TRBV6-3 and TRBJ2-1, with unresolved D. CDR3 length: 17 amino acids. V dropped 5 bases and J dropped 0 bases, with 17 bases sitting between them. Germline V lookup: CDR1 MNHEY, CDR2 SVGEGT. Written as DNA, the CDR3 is TGTGCCAGCAGTACAGTACGCCGGGTTAGCTCCTACAATGAGCAGTTCTTC. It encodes CASSTVRRVSSYNEQFF.